This T cell receptor (beta chain) was recovered during a study of shared clonotypes between healthy human individuals. In the authors' workflow: Junction-only sequences without quality scores came from ImmunoSEQ, so filtering differed. Measured with immunoSEQ multiplex PCR; TCRdb has only the in-frame clones, and not every one. V and J calls and clone size are those listed in that table; D and trimming were worked out from the DNA. The data hold roughly 1,500,000 clones, with 97% to 99% observed a single time. As to this clone: Its target is not known.

The germline V and J ends were trimmed by 0 bases and 8 bases, with 6 bases remaining between them. Looked up from germline, CDR1 is SGDLS and CDR2 is YYNGEE. The CDR3 runs to 12 residues. Partitioning of CD4+ cells yielded a CD45RA+ naive subset and a CD45RA-negative memory subset. General study points: Inspection by rarefaction showed sorted-subset sequencing to be incomplete despite large depth. Generation of non-shared clonotypes was less probable than generation of clonotypes shared by all four donors.

The sequenced sample was naive CD4+ T cells sorted from blood. Subset given: CD45RA+ positively selected. The receptor comes from a man under 40 in good health. The rearrangement links TRBV9 to TRBJ2-1; D gene unclear. This CDR3 reads CASSVGVDEQFF. The CDR3 coding sequence is TGTGCCAGCAGCGTAGGGGTCGATGAGCAGTTCTTC.